A single sample gave rise to the 31 T cell receptor beta chains below, sequenced in a study of cytomegalovirus exposure and HLA in healthy donors. PCR primers comprised 60 Vbeta and 13 Jbeta primers. Method: immunoSEQ multiplex PCR; TCRdb's copy keeps in-frame clones and lacks some. The sample lists over 30,000 clones; 65% to 75% were seen once. The sequenced material came from PBMCs. The receptors originated from a man aged 45 to 65 in good health and CMV-seropositive.

The rearrangement joins TRBV2 to TRBJ1-4; tentative D call: TRBD1 (5 bases). V was trimmed by 5 bases and J by 5 bases, leaving 12 bases between them. Germline values: CDR1 SNHLY, CDR2 FYNNEI. The CDR3 contains 14 residues. CDR3 nucleotides: TGTGCCAGCAGTCTCGGGGGGGAGAATGAAAAACTGTTTTTT. Amino acids: CASSLGGENEKLFF.

The gene calls are TRBV30 and TRBJ1-1; possibly TRBD1 for D (6 bases). Germline CDR1 is GTSNPN and CDR2 is SVGIG (reference sequence). Trimming stripped 4 bases from V and 0 bases from J, with 15 bases between. This CDR3 has 15 amino acids. CDR3 sequence (DNA): TGTGCCTGGATCAAAGGACAGTATTTGAACACTGAAGCTTTCTTT. Amino acids: CAWIKGQYLNTEAFF.

The table lists this clone with a few counts. The chain joins TRBV10-3 to TRBJ1-1, with D unclear. The length of the CDR3 is 14 residues. Looked up from germline, CDR1 is ENHRY and CDR2 is SYGVKD. The V end was cut by 0 bases, the J end by 3 bases, with 8 bases between. The CDR3 protein is CAISESGEYTEAFF. The CDR3, as DNA: TGTGCCATCAGTGAGTCGGGAGAATACACTGAAGCTTTCTTT.

This chain uses TRBV30 with TRBJ1-4; 9 bases are shared with TRBD1. The germline V gene encodes CDR1 GTSNPN and CDR2 SVGIG (reference sequence). This CDR3 contains 13 residues. The ends lost 5 bases at V and 7 bases at J; junction bases unmatched: 5. DNA of the CDR3: TGTGCCTGGGACAGGGGGGTAGGTGAAAAACTGTTTTTT. Protein product: CAWDRGVGEKLFF. Full variable domain (missing parts from reference TRBV30 and TRBJ1-4): SQTIHQWPATLVQPVGSPLSLECTVEGTSNPNLYWYRQAAGRGLQLLFYSVGIGQISSEVPQNLSASRPQDRQFILSSKKLLLSDSGFYLCAWDRGVGEKLFFGSGTQLSVL.

V and J are TRBV4-2 and TRBJ1-5; D unresolved. V shed 5 bases and J shed 6 bases, with 17 bases lying between them. The CDR3 spans 15 residues. The germline gives CDR1 LGHNA, CDR2 YNFKEQ. This CDR3 reads CASSTADGVSQPQHF. CDR3 sequence (DNA): TGTGCCAGCAGCACGGCGGACGGGGTGAGTCAGCCCCAGCATTTT.

The chain combines TRBV30 with TRBJ1-6; D is ambiguous. The germline gives CDR1 GTSNPN, CDR2 SVGIG (reference sequence). Deletions cut 8 bases from V and 9 bases from J, with 17 bases between. The length of the CDR3 is 13 residues. CDR3 protein: CALAALAISPLHF. Written as DNA, the CDR3 is TGTGCCCTCGCGGCCCTAGCAATTTCACCCCTCCACTTT.

The gene calls are TRBV5-5 and TRBJ1-2, with a weak D call TRBD1 (5 bases). CDR1 and CDR2 from the germline V gene are SGHKS and YYEKEE (reference sequence). The CDR3 has 15 amino acids. The V end lost 3 bases, the J end lost 4 bases, and 16 bases lay between the germline ends. The DNA of the CDR3 is TGTGCCAGCAGCTATCGGGCGGGGGTCCCCTATGGCTACACCTTC. Residues: CASSYRAGVPYGYTF.

The V call is TRBV25-1, the J call TRBJ1-1, with TRBD1 identical over 8 bases. V lost 3 bases, J lost 4 bases, and 4 bases stayed unmatched. The CDR3 consists of 14 residues. Germline values: CDR1 MGHDK, CDR2 SYGVNS. CDR3 loop: CASSDGQGSTEAFF. Written as DNA, the CDR3 is TGTGCCAGCAGTGATGGACAGGGAAGCACTGAAGCTTTCTTT.

This sequence joins TRBV7-8 and TRBJ1-6, with 7 nucleotides matching TRBD1. This CDR3 contains 15 residues. After removal of 5 bases from V and 9 bases from J, the junction contained 10 bases not matched to a gene. Germline V CDR1 and CDR2: SGHVS, FQNEAQ. The CDR3 DNA reads TGTGCCAGCAGCCCCCAGACAGGGATGCGTTCACCCCTCCACTTT. It translates to CASSPQTGMRSPLHF.

This chain uses TRBV28 with TRBJ1-5; no clear D gene. There are 14 residues in the CDR3. CDR1 and CDR2 from the germline V gene are MDHEN and SYDVKM. Trimming shortened V by 6 bases and J by 0 bases, and 9 bases separated the two germline ends. CDR3 sequence: CASRALNSNQPQHF. In nucleotides, the CDR3 is TGTGCCAGCAGAGCACTCAATAGCAATCAGCCCCAGCATTTT.

This clone was found a few times. The V and J genes are TRBV20-1 and TRBJ2-1; unclear D gene. The CDR3 is made up of 10 amino acids. The V gene lost 5 bases and the J gene lost 5 bases, with 4 bases spanning the gap. The germline gives CDR1 DFQATT, CDR2 SNEGSKA (reference sequence). The CDR3 region is CSAPNNEQFF. Here the CDR3 DNA reads TGCAGTGCTCCCAACAATGAGCAGTTCTTC.

This clone was seen a few times. The V and J genes are TRBV7-8 and TRBJ1-1; the D gene is possibly TRBD1 (6 bases). CDR1 SGHVS and CDR2 FQNEAQ come from the germline V gene. The CDR3 loop spans 15 amino acids. Between the trimmed V and J ends, which lost 10 bases and 5 bases, there was a span of 23 bases. The CDR3 here is CATFFPPRGSTEAFF. DNA of the CDR3: TGTGCCACCTTTTTCCCGCCCAGGGGAAGTACTGAAGCTTTCTTT.

This clone was seen more than once but under ten times. The gene calls are TRBV5-4 and TRBJ2-1; D is possibly TRBD1 (6 bases). Trimming pared 2 bases from V and 7 bases from J, leaving 13 bases between. Germline V gene data show CDR1 as SGHNT and CDR2 as YYREEE (reference sequence). The CDR3 totals 14 residues. CDR3 sequence reads: CASSFDRTGNEQFF. The CDR3 DNA is TGTGCCAGCAGCTTCGACAGGACGGGAAATGAGCAGTTCTTC.

V is TRBV7-9 and J is TRBJ2-5; a possible D gene is TRBD2 (5 bases). The CDR3 runs 15 residues. Germline CDR1 SEHNR, CDR2 FQNEAQ (reference sequence). V shed 3 bases and J shed 1 base, with 12 bases lying between them. The CDR3 is CASSLGGRLQETQYF. CDR3 nucleotides: TGTGCCAGCAGCTTGGGCGGGCGGCTCCAAGAGACCCAGTACTTC.

The V and J genes are TRBV30 and TRBJ2-7, with 7 nucleotides matching TRBD1. The CDR3 is made up of 13 amino acids. Germline assignment: CDR1 GTSNPN and CDR2 SVGIG (reference sequence). Trimming at V came to 0 bases and at J to 8 bases, leaving 7 bases not matched to a gene. In nucleotides, the CDR3 is TGTGCCTGGAGTGTACAACAGGGGCTAAAGCAGTACTTC. This sequence encodes CAWSVQQGLKQYF. The full variable domain, in which reference TRBV30 and TRBJ2-7 provide the parts outside the CDR3, is SQTIHQWPATLVQPVGSPLSLECTVEGTSNPNLYWYRQAAGRGLQLLFYSVGIGQISSEVPQNLSASRPQDRQFILSSKKLLLSDSGFYLCAWSVQQGLKQYFGPGTRLTVT.

In this sample, this clone turned up once. The chain employs TRBV30 and TRBJ2-1; maybe TRBD2 (6 bases). V lost 2 bases and J lost 10, with 12 bases in between. This CDR3 has 12 amino acids. The germline gives CDR1 GTSNPN, CDR2 SVGIG (reference sequence). The CDR3 reads CAWSKGAGEQFF. The CDR3 DNA reads as TGTGCCTGGAGTAAAGGGGCGGGGGAGCAGTTCTTC. The variable domain in full, completed from reference TRBV30 and TRBJ2-1, reads SQTIHQWPATLVQPVGSPLSLECTVEGTSNPNLYWYRQAAGRGLQLLFYSVGIGQISSEVPQNLSASRPQDRQFILSSKKLLLSDSGFYLCAWSKGAGEQFFGPGTRLTVL.

The genes are TRBV5-6 and TRBJ2-5, with TRBD1 identical over 7 bases. The trim removed 0 bases at V and 2 bases at J, leaving 7 bases unmatched. Germline assignment: CDR1 SGHDT and CDR2 YYEEEE. This CDR3 is 16 amino acids long. CDR3 bases: TGTGCCAGCAGCTTGGCTCGCAGGGGGACGCAAGAGACCCAGTACTTC. This translates into CASSLARRGTQETQYF.

The chain couples TRBV15 to TRBJ1-6; TRBD1 is a possible D gene (6 bases). The CDR3 runs 14 residues. Trimming removed 9 bases from V and 1 base from J, with 10 bases in between. Germline-derived CDR1 and CDR2 are LNHNV and YYDKDF (reference sequence). The CDR3 protein is CATGARSYNSPLHF. CDR3 in DNA: TGTGCCACGGGGGCACGGTCCTATAATTCACCCCTCCACTTT.

The chain is built from TRBV5-4 and TRBJ1-4; 8 bases match TRBD1. With V trimmed by 0 bases and J by 6 bases, 4 bases remained unmatched. Germline V gene sequence: CDR1 SGHNT, CDR2 YYREEE (reference sequence). The CDR3 has 15 residues. The CDR3 reads CASSLVSGGDEKLFF. The CDR3 region has the DNA TGTGCCAGCAGCTTGGTGTCAGGGGGCGATGAAAAACTGTTTTTT.

The V and J genes are TRBV28 and TRBJ1-5, with a weak D call TRBD1 (5 bases). Per the germline V gene, CDR1 is MDHEN and CDR2 is SYDVKM. Trimming took 7 bases from V and 2 from J, leaving 15 bases between them. The CDR3 is 15 residues long. CDR3: CASIPQGFRNQPQHF. The CDR3 nucleotides are TGTGCCAGCATCCCCCAGGGATTCCGCAATCAGCCCCAGCATTTT.

The V call is TRBV29-1, the J call TRBJ2-7; TRBD1 matches at 8 bases. CDR1 and CDR2 (germline): SQVTM, ANQGSEA. The junction had 2 bases not matched to a gene; V was cut back by 7 bases and J by 0 bases. The CDR3 loop spans 12 amino acids. The CDR3 reads CSATGVSYEQYF. CDR3 sequence (DNA): TGCAGCGCGACAGGGGTCTCCTACGAGCAGTACTTC.

This clone was detected only a few times. This sequence joins TRBV5-4 and TRBJ2-7; 8 bases agree with TRBD2. CDR1 is SGHNT and CDR2 is YYREEE in the germline V gene (reference sequence). The CDR3 covers 14 residues. The V segment lost 0 bases and the J segment 9 bases; nucleotides outside the gene matches: 8. CDR3 sequence reads: CASSLEGSGIPQYF. The CDR3 DNA reads TGTGCCAGCAGCTTGGAGGGTAGCGGGATACCGCAGTACTTC.

This chain uses TRBV30 with TRBJ2-2; no reliable D call. The CDR3 runs 13 residues. Deletions cut 0 bases from V and 5 bases from J, with 7 bases between. Germline assignment: CDR1 GTSNPN and CDR2 SVGIG (reference sequence). The CDR3 reads CAWSVQATGELFF. The CDR3 nucleotides are TGTGCCTGGAGTGTTCAGGCTACCGGGGAGCTGTTTTTT.

This clone is a singleton in its sample. The chain recombines TRBV7-9 with TRBJ1-4; D may be TRBD1 (6 bases). The CDR3 is made up of 14 amino acids. The germline V gene has CDR1 SEHNR and CDR2 FQNEAQ (reference sequence). V lost 2 bases and J lost 5, with 9 bases in between. The CDR3 DNA reads as TGTGCCAGCAGCTTAAGCAGGGGAAATGAAAAACTGTTTTTT. Translation: CASSLSRGNEKLFF. The variable domain in full, completed from reference TRBV7-9 and TRBJ1-4, reads DTGVSQNPRHKITKRGQNVTFRCDPISEHNRLYWYRQTLGQGPEFLTYFQNEAQLEKSRLLSDRFSAERPKGSFSTLEIQRTEQGDSAMYLCASSLSRGNEKLFFGSGTQLSVL.

This chain uses TRBV7-9 with TRBJ1-4, with TRBD1 identical over 7 bases. Germline CDR1 reads SEHNR; CDR2 reads FQNEAQ (reference sequence). The CDR3 loop spans 15 amino acids. The V and J ends lost 5 bases and 6 bases, in that order; junction bases with no gene match: 9. The CDR3 reads CASSETGPNYEKLFF. The CDR3 nucleotides read TGTGCCAGCAGCGAGACAGGGCCTAACTATGAAAAACTGTTTTTT. The full variable domain, rest sourced from reference TRBV7-9 and TRBJ1-4, is DTGVSQNPRHKITKRGQNVTFRCDPISEHNRLYWYRQTLGQGPEFLTYFQNEAQLEKSRLLSDRFSAERPKGSFSTLEIQRTEQGDSAMYLCASSETGPNYEKLFFGSGTQLSVL.

J is TRBJ2-7 and V is TRBV6-5, with 9 bases identical to TRBD1. The CDR3 extends over 14 amino acids. Trimming took 6 bases from V and 2 from J; bases not matched to a gene: 5. Germline values: CDR1 MNHEY, CDR2 SVGAGI. CDR3 amino acids: CASSLGQGAYEQYF. CDR3 in DNA: TGTGCCAGCAGCCTGGGACAGGGTGCCTACGAGCAGTACTTC.

A few counts support this clone. In DNA, the CDR3 is TGTGCCAGCAGCTTAGAGGCGAGGGCCAGGGGCGAGCAGTACTTC. It translates to CASSLEARARGEQYF. The V and J genes are TRBV7-8 and TRBJ2-7; tentatively, D is TRBD1 (6 bases). The germline V gene encodes CDR1 SGHVS and CDR2 FQNEAQ. This CDR3 comprises 15 residues. The V end was cut by 1 base, the J end by 6 bases, with 16 bases between.

CDR3: CASSRGLLNTEAFF. The DNA of the CDR3 is TGTGCCAGCAGCCGGGGACTGTTGAACACTGAAGCTTTCTTT. The rearrangement links TRBV11-2 to TRBJ1-1; D perhaps matches TRBD1 (5 bases). Germline V gives CDR1 SGHAT, CDR2 FQNNGV. The CDR3 runs to 14 residues. The V gene lost 5 bases and the J gene lost 0 bases, with 10 bases spanning the gap.

On this clone itself: Other DNA variants within this sample encode the same CDR3. The chain combines TRBV30 with TRBJ2-1, with D perhaps matching TRBD1 (6 bases). Germline CDR1 and CDR2: GTSNPN and SVGIG (reference sequence). The ends were cut back, 4 bases at V and 9 bases at J, with 10 bases in the middle. The CDR3 consists of 11 residues. CDR3 nucleotide sequence: TGTGCCTGGACACAGGACAGTGAGCAGTTCTTC. Its protein is CAWTQDSEQFF.

The V call is TRBV28, the J call TRBJ1-1; the D gene is possibly TRBD1 (6 bases). CDR1 is MDHEN, CDR2 SYDVKM, per germline. The V gene lost 6 bases and the J gene lost 0 bases, with 14 bases spanning the gap. The CDR3 contains 15 residues. CDR3 nucleotides: TGTGCCAGCAGGTCCGGACAGATCATGAACACTGAAGCTTTCTTT. It codes for CASRSGQIMNTEAFF.

This chain joins TRBV5-1 and TRBJ2-2; TRBD2 matches at 14 bases. From germline, CDR1 is SGHRS and CDR2 YFSETQ. V lost 4 bases to trimming and J lost 6 bases; unmatched junction nucleotides: 5. This CDR3 has 16 amino acids. CDR3 in amino acids: CASSGAGLAGAGELFF. The CDR3 DNA reads TGCGCCAGCAGCGGGGCGGGACTAGCGGGAGCCGGGGAGCTGTTTTTT.